What follows is one T cell receptor beta chain and its context. Its specificity is not known. Measured with immunoSEQ multiplex PCR; TCRdb has only the in-frame clones, and not every one. This table has about 94,000 clones, approximately 93% appearing once. This record belongs to a study of OX40 agonist ivuxolimab in advanced cancers. Whole-study findings and limits: Relative to CD4+, CD8+ T cells held more expanded clones on average. Both blood CD4+ and CD8+ T cells showed clonal growth by week 6 at 0.1 to 3.0 mg/kg. Partly responding patients at 0.1-3.0 mg/kg showed some of the smallest clonal expansion.

In germline, CDR1 is SGHAT, CDR2 FQNNGV. The CDR3 is 14 amino acids. V was trimmed by 6 bases and J by 3 bases, leaving 15 bases between them. The chain carries TRBV11-2 and TRBJ2-7; D tentatively reads TRBD1 or TRBD2 (5 bases each). The origin of this receptor is an adult with an advanced solid tumor such as melanoma, head and neck, liver or kidney cancer. The material sequenced was CD4+ or CD8+ T cells sorted from blood, taken in a trial of the OX40 agonist ivuxolimab. The CDR3: CASREEGKIYEQYF. The CDR3 region has the DNA TGTGCCAGCAGGGAAGAGGGGAAAATCTACGAGCAGTACTTC. Full variable domain (outside the CDR3, taken from reference TRBV11-2 and TRBJ2-7): EAGVAQSPRYKIIEKRQSVAFWCNPISGHATLYWYQQILGQGPKLLIQFQNNGVVDDSQLPKDRFSAERLKGVDSTLKIQPAKLEDSAVYLCASREEGKIYEQYFGPGTRLTVT.